A selection of T cell receptor beta chains follows, all from one sample in a study of cytomegalovirus exposure and HLA in healthy donors. Repertoires were generated with immunoSEQ multiplex PCR, while TCRdb's copy carries only in-frame clones and drops some. Of 75,000 to 95,000 clones in the sample, almost 85% were seen once. The specimen sequenced was PBMCs. The receptors stem from a young woman in good health and CMV-seropositive. Each CDR3 is given with its conserved first and last residue. The D gene is left open where the match is weak. Clone size appears in some rows only: once, few, many, or a class for an expanded clone.

j_call | v_call | d_call | clone_size | cdr3_aa | cdr3_nt
TRBJ1-2 | TRBV5-8 | - | - | CASSYPDSVYYGYTF | TGTGCCAGCAGCTATCCCGACAGTGTCTACTATGGCTACACCTTC
TRBJ1-2 | TRBV4-2 | - | - | CASSQDSAGANYGYTF | TGTGCCAGCAGCCAAGATAGCGCAGGGGCGAACTATGGCTACACCTTC
TRBJ1-1 | TRBV6-6 | - | - | CASGQGKSLNTEAFF | TGTGCCAGCGGGCAGGGAAAATCGTTAAACACTGAAGCTTTCTTT
TRBJ2-7 | TRBV5-4 | TRBD2 | - | CASSWTGTSGSYEQYF | TGTGCCAGCAGCTGGACTGGGACTAGCGGCTCCTACGAGCAGTACTTC
TRBJ2-3 | TRBV29-1 | - | once | CSVQGGSTDTQYF | TGCAGCGTTCAGGGGGGTAGCACAGATACGCAGTATTTT
TRBJ1-3 | TRBV19 | - | - | CASSIGRSHSGNTIYF | TGTGCCAGTAGTATTGGGAGGTCCCACTCTGGAAACACCATATATTTT
TRBJ1-6 | TRBV30 | - | - | CAWRSTGNSPLHF | TGTGCCTGGAGGTCGACGGGTAATTCACCCCTCCACTTT
TRBJ2-2 | TRBV6-5 | TRBD1 | - | CASSYTGQRNGELFF | TGTGCCAGCAGTTACACGGGACAGAGAAACGGGGAGCTGTTTTTT
TRBJ2-5 | TRBV7-9 | - | - | CASSFSGGGQETQYF | TGTGCCAGCAGCTTCTCAGGAGGAGGCCAAGAGACCCAGTACTTC
TRBJ2-6 | TRBV5-4 | - | few | CASSLMTLGANVLTF | TGTGCCAGCAGCTTGATGACTCTTGGGGCCAACGTCCTGACTTTC
TRBJ2-3 | TRBV2 | TRBD2 | - | CASSEASGIRDTQYF | TGTGCCAGCAGTGAAGCTAGCGGGATTAGGGATACGCAGTATTTT
TRBJ2-2 | TRBV2 | - | - | CASTPGTGELFF | TGTGCCAGCACCCCAGGGACCGGGGAGCTGTTTTTT
TRBJ2-7 | TRBV4-1 | - | - | CASSQDRGTPDYEQYF | TGCGCCAGCAGCCAAGATCGGGGGACTCCAGACTACGAGCAGTACTTC
TRBJ1-2 | TRBV25-1 | - | - | CASSEPFYGYTF | TGTGCCAGCAGTGAACCATTCTATGGCTACACCTTC
TRBJ1-1 | TRBV5-6 | - | - | CASSLLSGAEAFF | TGTGCCAGCAGCTTGTTATCAGGGGCTGAAGCTTTCTTT
TRBJ2-7 | TRBV28 | TRBD1 | - | CASSPYAGTVSEQYF | TGTGCCAGCAGCCCCTATGCTGGGACAGTTTCCGAGCAGTACTTC
TRBJ2-3 | TRBV30 | - | - | CAWRKKSSDTDTQYF | TGTGCCTGGAGGAAGAAATCTAGCGACACAGATACGCAGTATTTT
TRBJ2-5 | TRBV27 | - | - | CASSSTGGRETQYF | TGTGCCAGCAGTTCGACAGGAGGTCGAGAGACCCAGTACTTC
TRBJ2-5 | TRBV7-9 | - | - | CASSLGLGTETQYF | TGTGCCAGCAGCTTGGGGCTAGGTACAGAGACCCAGTACTTC
TRBJ1-4 | TRBV6-5 | - | - | CASSPPGIREKLFF | TGTGCCAGCAGTCCCCCAGGGATTAGGGAAAAACTGTTTTTT
TRBJ2-2 | TRBV7-2 | TRBD2 | once | CASSSGLAGAANTGELFF | TGTGCCAGCAGCTCGGGACTAGCGGGGGCCGCGAACACCGGGGAGCTGTTTTTT
TRBJ1-1 | TRBV4-2 | TRBD1 | - | CASSHQGTGGVEAFF | TGTGCCAGCAGCCACCAAGGGACAGGGGGTGTTGAAGCTTTCTTT
TRBJ2-1 | TRBV28 | TRBD2 | once | CASRGTMKTVNEQFF | TGTGCCAGCAGGGGGACTATGAAGACTGTCAATGAGCAGTTCTTC
TRBJ2-5 | TRBV7-2 | - | - | CASSLTGYQETQYF | TGTGCCAGCAGCCTAACAGGGTACCAAGAGACCCAGTACTTC
TRBJ2-3 | TRBV10-1 | - | few | CASSDRLVGDTQYF | TGCGCCAGCAGTGATAGACTAGTGGGAGATACGCAGTATTTT
TRBJ2-1 | TRBV7-3 | TRBD2 | - | CASSLTLSGGRDEQFF | TGTGCCAGCAGCTTAACGTTAAGCGGGGGGCGGGATGAGCAGTTCTTC
TRBJ2-7 | TRBV7-2 | TRBD2 | once | CASSLAGTSGTYEQYF | TGTGCCAGCAGCTTGGCGGGGACTAGCGGGACCTACGAGCAGTACTTC
TRBJ1-2 | TRBV2 | - | - | CASKFNNINYGYTF | TGTGCCAGCAAATTCAATAACATCAACTATGGCTACACCTTC
TRBJ2-5 | TRBV9 | TRBD2 | once | CASSPPSPLWSGRATGQETQYF | TGTGCCAGCAGCCCTCCATCCCCCTTATGGAGCGGGAGGGCCACGGGCCAAGAGACCCAGTACTTC
TRBJ2-6 | TRBV6-6 | - | - | CASSLLGFGANVLTF | TGTGCCAGCAGTTTGCTCGGGTTCGGGGCCAACGTCCTGACTTTC
TRBJ1-2 | TRBV28 | TRBD1 | - | CATSRTGPRYGYTF | TGTGCCACCAGCCGGACAGGGCCCCGCTATGGCTACACCTTC
TRBJ2-3 | TRBV6-6 | TRBD2 | - | CASRQRGGSDTQYF | TGTGCCAGCAGGCAGCGGGGGGGTTCAGATACGCAGTATTTT
TRBJ1-4 | TRBV9 | - | - | CASGQNEKLFF | TGTGCCAGCGGACAAAATGAAAAACTGTTTTTT
TRBJ1-2 | TRBV25-1 | - | - | CASSEYYDGYTF | TGTGCCAGCAGTGAATACTATGATGGCTACACCTTC
TRBJ2-7 | TRBV4-1 | TRBD1 | once | CASSQGPGDRDPREQYF | TGCGCCAGCAGCCAAGGGCCGGGGGACAGGGATCCTCGGGAGCAGTACTTC
TRBJ1-3 | TRBV6-5 | - | - | CASSYLQGNTIYF | TGTGCCAGCAGTTACTTACAGGGAAACACCATATATTTT
TRBJ1-5 | TRBV5-8 | - | - | CASSKYSGVGDQPQHF | TGTGCCAGCAGCAAGTATTCAGGGGTCGGGGATCAGCCCCAGCATTTT
TRBJ2-7 | TRBV19 | TRBD2 | - | CASSPLAGVSSYEQYF | TGTGCCAGTAGTCCTCTAGCGGGAGTCTCCAGCTACGAGCAGTACTTC
TRBJ2-7 | TRBV19 | TRBD1 | - | CASSMADRTGPYEQYF | TGTGCCAGTAGTATGGCTGATCGGACAGGGCCCTACGAGCAGTACTTC
TRBJ2-1 | TRBV5-1 | TRBD2 | - | CASSFGSGRAAEQFF | TGCGCCAGCAGTTTTGGTAGCGGGAGGGCCGCGGAGCAGTTCTTC
TRBJ2-1 | TRBV27 | TRBD1 | - | CASRLQGSDNEQFF | TGTGCCAGCAGGCTACAGGGGTCCGACAATGAGCAGTTCTTC